This TCR beta chain was observed in a study of blood T cell repertoires in COVID-19. Study as a whole: Samples taken during acute and convalescent COVID-19 were collected in the United States, Italy and Spain.

A few counts support this clone. The V segment lost 0 bases and the J segment 4 bases; nucleotides outside the gene matches: 8. The CDR3 covers 16 residues. Per germline, CDR1 SGHRS and CDR2 YFSETQ. Assignment of participants to cohorts was predicated upon participant-reported clinical history. Cohort 3 donors were reported recovered after two negative PCRs, clearance, or symptom resolution. Original data processing: Reference gene primers were amplified, and this amplification served to estimate nucleated cell counts. Generated by immunoSEQ multiplex PCR, the TCRdb table keeps only in-frame clones and is missing some. The V and J calls and clone size were taken over from that table, and D and trimming were inferred from the DNA. Among 390,000 or so clones listed, 75% to 90% were seen once.

Material for sequencing was PBMCs or T cells enriched from blood (not recorded which). This clonotype was sampled from a woman in her 50s who had recovered from COVID-19. V is TRBV5-1 and J is TRBJ1-1, with TRBD1 matching 8 bases. The CDR3 DNA follows: TGCGCCAGCAGCTTGGTTCTCGGAACAGGGGGCACTGAAGCTTTCTTT. Translation: CASSLVLGTGGTEAFF.